The 32 T cell receptor beta chains presented below share a single source sample, sequenced in a study of cytomegalovirus exposure and HLA in healthy donors (dated by TCRdb to about 2017). The library relied on the immunoSEQ multiplex PCR assay. TCRdb took over this immuneACCESS table, retaining in-frame rearrangements with V and J assigned. Such tables are incomplete; in checked studies, under half of the missing clones stem from an unresolved V gene, and the remainder is unexplained. Counted in this sample were more than 300,000 clones; roughly 90% of them appeared once. About 0.8% of the sample is held by the ten biggest clonotypes. The sample taken for sequencing was PBMCs. The receptor source for this set is a young woman in good health and CMV-seronegative.

This chain uses TRBV6-1 with TRBJ1-4; 7 bases are shared with TRBD1. The V and J ends lost 10 bases and 2 bases, in that order; junction bases with no gene match: 7. From germline, CDR1 is MNHNS and CDR2 SASEGT. The CDR3 extends over 14 amino acids. DNA of the CDR3: TGTGCCATCCAAAGAGGGGGCACTAATGAAAAACTGTTTTTT. Residues: CAIQRGGTNEKLFF.

This clone showed up just a few times. The CDR3 region is CASSERQSTDTQYF. DNA for the CDR3: TGTGCCAGTAGTGAGCGGCAAAGCACAGATACGCAGTATTTT. The V call is TRBV19, the J call TRBJ2-3; D is perhaps TRBD2 (5 bases). There are 14 residues in the CDR3. V dropped 5 bases and J dropped 0 bases, with 9 bases sitting between them. The germline gives CDR1 LNHDA, CDR2 SQIVND (reference sequence).

This chain connects TRBV7-2 to TRBJ2-7, with 10 nucleotides matching TRBD2. This CDR3 has 18 amino acids. The trim removed 1 base at V and 3 bases at J, leaving 12 bases unmatched. Germline CDR1 SGHTA, CDR2 FQGNSA. The CDR3 protein is CASSLVSASGSTFYEQYF. As DNA, the CDR3 is TGTGCCAGCAGCTTAGTGTCGGCTAGCGGGAGTACCTTCTACGAGCAGTACTTC. Combining the CDR3 with reference TRBV7-2 and TRBJ2-7 gives the whole variable domain GAGVSQSPSNKVTEKGKDVELRCDPISGHTALYWYRQSLGQGLEFLIYFQGNSAPDKSGLPSDRFSAERTGGSVSTLTIQRTQQEDSAVYLCASSLVSASGSTFYEQYFGPGTRLTVT.

The chain combines TRBV9 with TRBJ1-3; tentatively, D is TRBD1 (5 bases). Trimming shortened V by 0 bases and J by 7 bases, and 11 bases separated the two germline ends. From germline, CDR1 is SGDLS and CDR2 YYNGEE. This CDR3 has 14 residues. The DNA for the CDR3 is TGTGCCAGCAGCGTAGGGGGGGACCTCAACACCATATATTTT. This sequence encodes CASSVGGDLNTIYF.

The gene calls are TRBV7-9 and TRBJ1-1, with D maybe TRBD1 (5 bases). CDR3 size: 15 residues. The V and J ends lost 3 bases and 5 bases respectively, with 16 bases between them. Germline lookup yields CDR1 SEHNR and CDR2 FQNEAQ (reference sequence). The CDR3 spells CASSLPLGGRTEAFF. CDR3 in DNA: TGTGCCAGCAGCTTGCCCCTTGGGGGGAGGACTGAAGCTTTCTTT.

The chain is built from TRBV28 and TRBJ2-3, with 11 bases lining up with TRBD1. The CDR3 runs to 18 residues. Germline trimming cut 1 base from V and 4 bases from J; bases unmatched to any gene: 10. Germline values: CDR1 MDHEN, CDR2 SYDVKM. The DNA for the CDR3 is TGTGCCAGCAGTTTATCCCCGGGACAGGGGGGAGGCTCAGATACGCAGTATTTT. The encoded protein is CASSLSPGQGGGSDTQYF.

The gene calls are TRBV4-1 and TRBJ1-4; unclear D gene. Germline CDR1 MGHRA, CDR2 YSYEKL. The CDR3 sequence is 15 residues long. Trimming stripped 0 bases from V and 3 bases from J, with 8 bases between. Written as DNA, the CDR3 is TGCGCCAGCAGCCAAGACGGGGTAGCTAATGAAAAACTGTTTTTT. Encoded protein: CASSQDGVANEKLFF.

As concerns this clone: Other DNA sequences in this specimen translate into the identical CDR3. The genes are TRBV18 and TRBJ1-1; 8 bases are a match to TRBD1. Losses at the gene ends were 3 bases for V and 2 bases for J; bases not matched to a gene: 2. Germline V lookup: CDR1 KGHSH, CDR2 LQKENI. This CDR3 has 14 amino acids. The CDR3 DNA reads TGTGCCAGCTCACCCGGACAGGGTAACACTGAAGCTTTCTTT. Encoded protein: CASSPGQGNTEAFF.

J is TRBJ1-1 and V is TRBV7-6; D might be TRBD1 (5 bases). This CDR3 comprises 15 residues. The germline gives CDR1 SGHVS, CDR2 FNYEAQ. The V and J ends lost 5 bases and 1 base respectively, with 14 bases between them. The CDR3 DNA follows: TGTGCCAGCAGCCGAATGTCCGGGGGGAACACTGAAGCTTTCTTT. Its protein is CASSRMSGGNTEAFF.

The chain recombines TRBV4-1 with TRBJ2-1; D gene ambiguous. CDR1 is MGHRA and CDR2 is YSYEKL in the germline V gene. The CDR3 contains 16 residues. V was clipped by 0 bases and J by 7 bases, with 16 bases between them. The CDR3 spells CASSQDWPSPPNEQFF. The CDR3, as DNA: TGCGCCAGCAGCCAAGATTGGCCCTCTCCTCCGAATGAGCAGTTCTTC.

This chain connects TRBV11-2 to TRBJ2-2; 7 nucleotides agree with TRBD2. This CDR3 is built from 17 residues. Germline CDR1 is SGHAT and CDR2 is FQNNGV. V lost 4 bases and J lost 2; bases outside the gene matches: 10. This CDR3 reads CASSSDSSSGNTGELFF. The DNA for the CDR3 is TGTGCCAGCAGCTCTGATTCCTCTAGCGGAAACACCGGGGAGCTGTTTTTT.

The chain couples TRBV6-5 to TRBJ1-1; TRBD1 matches 7 bases. Germline values: CDR1 MNHEY, CDR2 SVGAGI. This CDR3 has 13 amino acids. V was clipped by 5 bases and J by 1 base; unmatched bases: 1. The CDR3, as DNA: TGTGCCAGCAGTCGGGACAGGAACACTGAAGCTTTCTTT. Protein product: CASSRDRNTEAFF.

The chain carries TRBV28 and TRBJ2-5; possibly TRBD2 for D (5 bases). The CDR3 has 15 residues. V gave up 8 bases and J gave up 0 bases, with 16 bases separating them. The V gene's germline CDR1 is MDHEN and CDR2 SYDVKM. Here the CDR3 DNA reads TGTGCCAGCGCCGCGGGTGATCCTTACCAAGAGACCCAGTACTTC. Translated: CASAAGDPYQETQYF.

The chain joins TRBV6-5 to TRBJ2-7; TRBD1 matches at 8 bases. Germline V gene lookup returns CDR1 MNHEY and CDR2 SVGAGI. The CDR3 sequence is 15 residues long. Germline trimming cut 4 bases from V and 0 bases from J; bases unmatched to any gene: 5. CDR3 region: CASSLGQGISYEQYF. DNA for the CDR3: TGTGCCAGCAGTTTAGGACAGGGTATCTCCTACGAGCAGTACTTC.

This sequence joins TRBV29-1 and TRBJ2-1, with D tentatively TRBD1 (7 bases). V was trimmed by 7 bases and J by 0 bases, leaving 13 bases between them. This CDR3 comprises 14 residues. Germline V gives CDR1 SQVTM, CDR2 ANQGSEA. The CDR3 coding sequence is TGCAGCGCCTTGGAGGGGGCCTCCTACAATGAGCAGTTCTTC. Protein: CSALEGASYNEQFF.

There are a few counts of this clone. This chain joins TRBV29-1 and TRBJ2-7; 8 bases align to TRBD1. CDR1 SQVTM and CDR2 ANQGSEA come from the germline V gene. Germline trimming cut 6 bases from V and 7 bases from J; bases unmatched to any gene: 11. There are 13 residues in the CDR3. CDR3 nucleotide sequence: TGCAGCGTAGGACAGGGCGTCCGGCGGGAGCAGTACTTC. It is translated as CSVGQGVRREQYF.

This chain links TRBV29-1 with TRBJ2-7; tentative D call: TRBD2 (7 bases). Germline CDR1 and CDR2: SQVTM and ANQGSEA. The CDR3 has 13 amino acids. Trimming removed 5 bases at V and 6 bases at J, with 17 bases between. CDR3 protein: CSVRQAGAGEQYF. The CDR3 coding sequence is TGCAGCGTTCGACAGGCGGGAGCCGGCGAGCAGTACTTC.

J is TRBJ1-5 and V is TRBV5-1; no firm D call. V shed 0 bases and J shed 3 bases, with 10 bases lying between them. Germline CDR1 and CDR2: SGHRS and YFSETQ. The CDR3 extends over 15 amino acids. CDR3 nucleotide sequence: TGCGCCAGCAGCTTGGCAGCCGGAGACAATCAGCCCCAGCATTTT. This codes for CASSLAAGDNQPQHF.

Remarks on this clone: This specimen includes other DNA sequences encoding the same CDR3. The genes are TRBV28 and TRBJ1-2; D gene unclear. Trimming left V 3 bases short and J 3 bases short, with 5 bases between. The length of the CDR3 is 12 residues. Germline CDR1 and CDR2: MDHEN and SYDVKM. This CDR3 is CASSLSDYGYTF. CDR3 bases: TGTGCCAGCAGTTTGTCAGACTATGGCTACACCTTC.

V usage is TRBV6-1 and J usage is TRBJ1-5; tentative D call: TRBD1 (5 bases). V was clipped by 3 bases and J by 2 bases, with 8 bases between them. CDR1 is MNHNS, CDR2 SASEGT, per germline. The CDR3 length is 14 residues. The CDR3 here is CASSETGGNQPQHF. The CDR3 DNA sequence: TGTGCCAGCAGTGAGACGGGGGGCAATCAGCCCCAGCATTTT.

This rearrangement joins TRBV27 to TRBJ2-3, with TRBD1 matching over 9 bases. Trimming took 6 bases from V and 6 from J; bases not matched to a gene: 13. The CDR3 contains 16 residues. Germline lookup yields CDR1 MNHEY and CDR2 SMNVEV (reference sequence). CDR3 nucleotides: TGTGCCAGCAGGGCGGACAGGGGTTGGGGCGGGGATACGCAGTATTTT. Translation gives CASRADRGWGGDTQYF.

This chain's CDR3 is CASSLEGGRGSEQYF. The CDR3 nucleotides are TGCGCCAGCAGCTTGGAGGGCGGGAGGGGATCCGAGCAGTACTTC. This chain connects TRBV5-1 to TRBJ2-7, with TRBD2 matching 9 bases. J gave up 6 bases and V 0 bases, and 7 bases lay outside the gene matches. Germline lookup yields CDR1 SGHRS and CDR2 YFSETQ. This CDR3 contains 15 residues.

The chain has TRBV5-1 and TRBJ2-1; D might be TRBD2 (6 bases). CDR1 is SGHRS and CDR2 is YFSETQ in the germline V gene. Trimming took off 5 bases at V and 9 bases at J, with 18 bases between the two ends. This CDR3 spans 14 amino acids. As DNA, the CDR3 is TGCGCCAGCAGTGGTACGGGAGAGGTTGGTGAGCAGTTCTTC. Encoded protein: CASSGTGEVGEQFF. Drawing the rest from reference TRBV5-1 and TRBJ2-1, the complete variable domain is KAGVTQTPRYLIKTRGQQVTLSCSPISGHRSVSWYQQTPGQGLQFLFEYFSETQRNKGNFPGRFSGRQFSNSRSEMNVSTLELGDSALYLCASSGTGEVGEQFFGPGTRLTVL.

On this clone itself: The junction shows a germline mismatch at one end, possibly a read error. CDR3 region: CASRGGMATGELFF. CDR3 bases: TGTGCTAGCAGGGGGGGGATGGCCACCGGGGAGCTGTTTTTT. The chain links TRBV7-7 to TRBJ2-2; D assignment may be TRBD1 or TRBD2 (7 bases each). This CDR3 comprises 14 residues. Germline assignment: CDR1 SSHAT and CDR2 FNYEAQ (reference sequence).

Points on this clone: The sample carries other DNA sequences with the same CDR3. The V and J genes are TRBV7-6 and TRBJ1-1; tentative D call: TRBD1 (5 bases). CDR1 SGHVS and CDR2 FNYEAQ come from the germline V gene. The V end was cut by 6 bases, the J end by 2 bases, with 10 bases between. The CDR3 is 13 amino acids. The CDR3 here is CASSLTVNTEAFF. The CDR3 region has the DNA TGTGCCAGCAGTCTGACAGTTAACACTGAAGCTTTCTTT.

Here the CDR3 reads CASQQSNTEAFF. In nucleotides, the CDR3 is TGTGCCAGCCAACAGTCGAACACTGAAGCTTTCTTT. The chain is built from TRBV2 and TRBJ1-1; D ambiguous. CDR1 SNHLY and CDR2 FYNNEI come from the germline V gene. The CDR3 length is 12 residues. The germline V and J ends were trimmed by 8 bases and 1 base, with 8 bases remaining between them.

This chain connects TRBV6-5 to TRBJ2-1, with 10 bases aligning to TRBD1. V gave up 2 bases and J gave up 7 bases; unmatched junction bases: 5. Germline assignment: CDR1 MNHEY and CDR2 SVGAGI. The CDR3 totals 15 residues. The CDR3 sequence: CASSYVGQGENEQFF. The CDR3 coding sequence is TGTGCCAGCAGTTACGTCGGACAGGGGGAAAATGAGCAGTTCTTC.

This clone was seen only once. The V and J genes are TRBV29-1 and TRBJ2-3; 10 bases line up with TRBD1. V lost 6 bases and J lost 1; bases outside the gene matches: 7. This CDR3 spans 15 amino acids. Germline CDR1 SQVTM, CDR2 ANQGSEA. This CDR3 is CSVVLGTGGTDTQYF. The CDR3, as DNA: TGCAGCGTCGTCTTGGGGACAGGGGGCACAGATACGCAGTATTTT.

The chain is built from TRBV29-1 and TRBJ1-1; 8 bases line up with TRBD1. There are 12 residues in the CDR3. After removal of 7 bases from V and 4 bases from J, the junction contained 5 bases not matched to a gene. The germline gives CDR1 SQVTM, CDR2 ANQGSEA. The CDR3 here is CSAHRGVTEAFF. CDR3 nucleotide sequence: TGCAGCGCTCACAGGGGGGTCACTGAAGCTTTCTTT.

This clone showed up just once. The chain joins TRBV13 to TRBJ2-3, with TRBD2 matching 7 bases. Germline-derived CDR1 and CDR2 are PRHDT and FYEKMQ (reference sequence). The CDR3 runs 16 residues. V lost 0 bases and J lost 2; bases outside the gene matches: 5. This CDR3 is CASSLGASGYTDTQYF. The CDR3 DNA reads as TGTGCCAGCAGCTTAGGGGCTAGCGGCTACACAGATACGCAGTATTTT.

The rearrangement links TRBV6-5 to TRBJ2-7, with a weak D call TRBD1 (6 bases). Germline CDR1 MNHEY, CDR2 SVGAGI. V was trimmed by 5 bases and J by 4 bases, leaving 18 bases between them. This CDR3 region has 15 residues. In nucleotides, the CDR3 is TGTGCCAGCAGTCCGGAGGCGAGGGGGATATACGAGCAGTACTTC. Translating it yields CASSPEARGIYEQYF.

This sequence joins TRBV4-1 and TRBJ2-2; 8 nucleotides line up with TRBD1. CDR3 length equals 18 residues. CDR1 and CDR2 (germline): MGHRA, YSYEKL. The J segment lost 2 bases and the V segment lost 2 bases, leaving 10 bases of the junction unmatched. CDR3 region: CASSQKPPGQVNTGELFF. The DNA of the CDR3 is TGCGCCAGCAGCCAAAAACCACCGGGACAGGTTAACACCGGGGAGCTGTTTTTT.